These T cell receptor beta chains were read from a single sample in a study of control samples from healthy donors and cancer patients. The table came from immunoSEQ multiplex PCR; TCRdb's copy has only in-frame clones and leaves some out. The top ten hold approximately 1.7% of the sample, which has 150,000 to 200,000 clones, around 88% seen once. Sequencing used blood. The receptors come from a man between 18 and 29 years old in good health. The CDR3 runs from the conserved cysteine through the conserved F or W. A D gene is named only where the DNA matches it firmly. Some rows have no size entry. The others give once, few or many, or a class for an expanded clone.

size,length,J,V,D,CDR3,DNA
.,17,TRBJ1-6,TRBV19,.,CASSISGISSYNSPLHF,TGTGCCAGTAGTATCTCTGGGATCAGCTCCTATAATTCACCCCTCCACTTT
.,13,TRBJ1-1,TRBV7-2,.,CASSLDTNTEAFF,TGTGCCAGCAGCCTAGACACGAACACTGAAGCTTTCTTT
.,13,TRBJ2-7,TRBV4-3,.,CASSQDWGYEQYF,TGCGCCAGCAGCCAAGATTGGGGCTACGAGCAGTACTTC
.,16,TRBJ1-3,TRBV7-2,TRBD1,CASSPGGGTAGNTIYF,TGTGCCAGCAGCCCTGGGGGAGGGACAGCTGGAAACACCATATATTTT
.,14,TRBJ1-4,TRBV7-2,.,CASSRASPREKLFF,TGTGCCAGCTCCCGGGCCTCCCCTCGGGAAAAACTGTTTTTT
once,15,TRBJ2-2,TRBV9,.,CASSVGGVLPRELFF,TGTGCCAGCAGCGTAGGAGGGGTACTGCCCCGGGAGCTGTTTTTT
many,15,TRBJ2-3,TRBV20-1,.,CSASPLDLYTDTQYF,TGCAGTGCGAGTCCGCTGGATCTCTACACAGATACGCAGTATTTT
.,17,TRBJ1-5,TRBV5-5,.,CASSLGPWSPGDQPQHF,TGTGCCAGCAGCTTGGGACCTTGGTCACCCGGGGATCAGCCCCAGCATTTT
.,15,TRBJ1-6,TRBV28,.,CASSFTGAYNSPLHF,TGTGCCAGCAGCTTTACTGGGGCCTATAATTCACCCCTCCACTTT
.,14,TRBJ2-5,TRBV6-2/TRBV6-3,.,CASSYSWGEETQYF,TGTGCCAGCAGTTACTCGTGGGGAGAAGAGACCCAGTACTTC
.,18,TRBJ2-5,TRBV5-1,TRBD1,CASSLSFGTGGAEETQYF,TGCGCCAGCAGCTTGAGTTTTGGGACAGGGGGCGCGGAGGAGACCCAGTACTTC
.,16,TRBJ2-2,TRBV25-1,.,CASSGNRDGFLGELFF,TGTGCCAGCAGTGGTAACCGGGACGGATTCCTCGGGGAGCTGTTTTTT
.,14,TRBJ2-1,TRBV11-2,TRBD2,CASSPWEGVNEQFF,TGTGCCAGCAGCCCGTGGGAGGGCGTCAATGAGCAGTTCTTC
.,14,TRBJ2-1,TRBV2,.,CASSKQGQNHEQFF,TGTGCCAGCAGTAAACAGGGCCAGAACCATGAGCAGTTCTTC
.,13,TRBJ2-7,TRBV11-2,.,CASSFGGGDEQYF,TGTGCCAGCAGCTTCGGAGGGGGCGACGAGCAGTACTTC
.,14,TRBJ1-4,TRBV2,TRBD1,CASGPQGGSEKLFF,TGTGCCAGCGGACCCCAAGGGGGCAGTGAAAAACTGTTTTTT
once,12,TRBJ2-7,TRBV25-1,.,CASSLTGRRQYF,TGTGCCAGCAGTTTAACAGGGAGACGGCAGTACTTC
.,13,TRBJ2-7,TRBV11-2,.,CASSPRYGGEQYF,TGTGCCAGCAGCCCAAGGTATGGGGGAGAGCAGTACTTC
.,14,TRBJ2-4,TRBV30,.,CAWSAGLAKNIQYF,TGTGCCTGGTCCGCTGGGCTAGCCAAAAACATTCAGTACTTC
.,16,TRBJ2-1,TRBV4-1,.,CASSPQVDHSYNEQFF,TGCGCCAGCAGCCCCCAAGTGGACCACTCCTACAATGAGCAGTTCTTC
.,14,TRBJ1-4,TRBV27,TRBD1,CASSVGTVREKLFF,TGTGCCAGCAGTGTGGGGACAGTTCGGGAAAAACTGTTTTTT
.,18,TRBJ2-3,TRBV5-1,TRBD2,CASSPSGRGGGSTDTQYF,TGCGCCAGCAGCCCCAGCGGGCGGGGGGGCGGAAGCACAGATACGCAGTATTTT
.,14,TRBJ1-6,TRBV6-5,TRBD1,CASSYYRGQSPLHF,TGTGCCAGCAGTTACTACAGGGGGCAATCACCCCTCCACTTT
.,13,TRBJ2-7,TRBV11-2,.,CASSLDVPYEQYF,TGTGCCAGCAGCTTAGACGTACCCTACGAGCAGTACTTC
.,15,TRBJ2-7,TRBV3-1/TRBV3-2,.,CASSQDQGSSYEQYF,TGTGCCAGCAGCCAAGATCAGGGGAGCTCCTACGAGCAGTACTTC
.,14,TRBJ1-6,TRBV6-1,.,CASSEETVNSPLHF,TGTGCCAGCAGTGAAGAGACAGTTAATTCACCCCTCCACTTT
.,12,TRBJ2-7,TRBV2,TRBD1,CASNLGGLEQYF,TGTGCCAGCAATTTAGGGGGCCTAGAGCAGTACTTC
.,16,TRBJ2-7,TRBV11-2,TRBD1,CASSLDRVGQGYEQYF,TGTGCCAGCAGCTTAGATAGGGTTGGACAGGGCTACGAGCAGTACTTC
.,17,TRBJ1-2,TRBV7-6,.,CASSLEGSSLGSYGYTF,TGTGCCAGCAGCTTAGAGGGTTCGTCTTTAGGATCCTATGGCTACACCTTC
.,15,TRBJ1-1,TRBV2,.,CASSVLGQPNTEAFF,TGTGCCAGCAGTGTCTTGGGACAACCGAACACTGAAGCTTTCTTT
.,15,TRBJ1-1,TRBV28,TRBD1,CASNEDRALYTEAFF,TGTGCCAGTAATGAAGACAGGGCCTTATACACTGAAGCTTTCTTT
.,13,TRBJ2-4,TRBV12-3/TRBV12-4,TRBD1,CASSYGQGNIQYF,TGTGCCAGCAGTTACGGACAGGGGAACATTCAGTACTTC
.,14,TRBJ2-7,TRBV27,.,CASSFGPRVYEQYF,TGTGCCAGCAGTTTCGGACCTCGCGTCTACGAGCAGTACTTC
.,15,TRBJ1-5,TRBV28,TRBD1,CASSLDRGLNQPQHF,TGTGCCAGCAGTTTGGACAGGGGGCTCAATCAGCCCCAGCATTTT
.,16,TRBJ2-7,TRBV21-1,.,CASSKDSRTKDYEQYF,TGTGCCAGCAGCAAGGATTCCCGGACAAAGGACTACGAGCAGTACTTC
.,16,TRBJ2-7,TRBV4-1,TRBD2,CASSQEGTSGVYEQYF,TGCGCCAGCAGCCAAGAAGGAACTAGCGGGGTGTACGAGCAGTACTTC
.,15,TRBJ1-2,TRBV19,.,CASSKGGSTYYGYTF,TGTGCCAGTAGTAAGGGCGGCAGCACATACTATGGCTACACCTTC
.,16,TRBJ1-2,TRBV13,.,CASRHQDFMANYGYTF,TGTGCCAGCAGACACCAGGACTTTATGGCTAACTATGGCTACACCTTC
.,15,TRBJ2-7,TRBV5-5,TRBD1,CASSLDRGLPYEQYF,TGTGCCAGCAGCCTCGACAGGGGGCTTCCCTACGAGCAGTACTTC
.,16,TRBJ1-6,TRBV5-1,.,CASSDPTTGYNSPLHF,TGCGCCAGCAGCGACCCTACGACAGGATATAATTCACCCCTCCACTTT
.,14,TRBJ2-5,TRBV5-4,.,CASSLRGIKETQYF,TGTGCCAGCAGCCTGAGGGGGATAAAAGAGACCCAGTACTTC
.,12,TRBJ2-1,TRBV24-1,.,CAISHEGNEQFF,TGTGCCATATCTCACGAGGGGAATGAGCAGTTCTTC
.,15,TRBJ1-1,TRBV6-4,.,CASSDSGAGDTEAFF,TGTGCCAGCAGTGACTCAGGAGCGGGGGACACTGAAGCTTTCTTT
.,15,TRBJ2-7,TRBV5-6,TRBD1,CASSIGTGYSYEQYF,TGTGCCAGCAGCATAGGGACAGGGTATAGCTACGAGCAGTACTTC
.,14,TRBJ1-6,TRBV28,.,CASTSLTGNSPLHF,TGTGCCAGCACCTCCCTGACAGGAAATTCACCCCTCCACTTT
once,11,TRBJ1-3,TRBV12-3/TRBV12-4,.,CASSSGNTIYF,TGTGCCAGCAGTTCCGGAAACACCATATATTTT